The 21 T cell receptor beta chains below come from one sample, sequenced in a study of regulatory T cells in long-lasting Graves disease. CDR3 regions were amplified by Arm-PCR using iRepertoire HTBI primers to build TCR beta libraries. MiXCR, applied by TCRdb to the multiplex PCR reads, yields one record per CDR3 protein. This repertoire shows about 660,000 distinct CDR3 sequences, approximately 31% found once; its top ten account for 40% to 55%. As to time point: persistent/refractory GD, antithyroid drugs over 5 years with positive TRAb. RNA isolated from PBMCs was used to make the TCR library. The specimen comprised peripheral blood mononuclear cells (PBMCs), sampled when the disease was refractory, from a patient treated with antithyroid drugs. The origin of the receptors is a female donor with Graves disease.

V and J are TRBV20-1 and TRBJ2-7, with 7 bases fitting TRBD1. Germline CDR1 is DFQATT and CDR2 is SNEGSKA (reference sequence). CDR3 length equals 16 residues. V was pared by 1 base and J by 3 bases, with 12 bases of the junction left unmatched. CDR3: CSARAPDGTAIYEQYF. The CDR3 region has the DNA TGCAGTGCTAGAGCTCCAGACGGGACAGCAATCTACGAGCAGTACTTC.

This clonotype was counted between two and nine times. The chain couples TRBV6-1 to TRBJ1-5; 8 bases agree with TRBD1. This CDR3 contains 16 residues. V shed 6 bases, J shed 3 bases, and the junction held 10 bases outside the gene matches. In germline, CDR1 is MNHNS, CDR2 SASEGT. The CDR3 nucleotides are TGTGCCAGCAGCCCCTCAGGGGGCCGACCCAATCAGCCCCAGCATTTT. Residues: CASSPSGGRPNQPQHF.

The CDR3 loop is CASSISAGLDEQYF. The CDR3 region has the DNA TGTGCCAGTAGTATCTCGGCAGGTTTGGACGAGCAGTACTTC. This chain connects TRBV19 to TRBJ2-7; D gene unclear. V was clipped by 3 bases and J by 5 bases, with 14 bases between them. This CDR3 comprises 14 residues. Germline V gene data show CDR1 as LNHDA and CDR2 as SQIVND (reference sequence).

The chain uses TRBV19 and TRBJ2-6, with TRBD2 as a possible D gene (5 bases). This CDR3 has 15 amino acids. Trimming stripped 3 bases from V and 0 bases from J, with 6 bases between. Germline CDR1 and CDR2: LNHDA and SQIVND (reference sequence). The CDR3 nucleotides read TGTGCCAGTAGTATCGAGGGCTCTGGGGCCAACGTCCTGACTTTC. Translation: CASSIEGSGANVLTF.

This clonotype was observed many times. The chain has TRBV11-2 and TRBJ1-6; D ambiguous. The CDR3 has 13 amino acids. Germline CDR1 SGHAT, CDR2 FQNNGV. Trimming shortened V by 5 bases and J by 9 bases, and 11 bases separated the two germline ends. This chain's CDR3 is CASSRTTTSPLHF. The CDR3 coding sequence is TGTGCCAGCAGCAGAACCACCACTTCACCCCTCCACTTT. The full variable domain, with the rest looked up from reference TRBV11-2 and TRBJ1-6, is EAGVAQSPRYKIIEKRQSVAFWCNPISGHATLYWYQQILGQGPKLLIQFQNNGVVDDSQLPKDRFSAERLKGVDSTLKIQPAKLEDSAVYLCASSRTTTSPLHFGNGTRLTVT.

The CDR3 spells CATSRAGVNTEAFF. Written as DNA, the CDR3 is TGTGCCACCAGCAGAGCTGGAGTGAACACTGAAGCTTTCTTT. The rearrangement links TRBV15 to TRBJ1-1; D is uncertain. Germline CDR1 LNHNV, CDR2 YYDKDF (reference sequence). The CDR3 contains 14 residues. Trimming took 1 base from V and 0 from J, leaving 6 bases between them.

This chain connects TRBV20-1 to TRBJ1-5; 8 bases map to TRBD1. Germline CDR1 is DFQATT and CDR2 is SNEGSKA (reference sequence). The CDR3 extends over 16 amino acids. V gave up 4 bases and J gave up 1 base; unmatched junction bases: 9. In nucleotides, the CDR3 is TGCAGTGCTAATACTGGACAGGGAGGCAGCAATCAGCCCCAGCATTTT. This sequence encodes CSANTGQGGSNQPQHF.

The rearrangement joins TRBV28 to TRBJ1-4; a weak D match, TRBD1 (5 bases). Germline CDR1 is MDHEN and CDR2 is SYDVKM. CDR3 length: 15 amino acids. Trimming cost V 2 bases and J 6 bases, with 13 bases left between them. This CDR3 is CASSLTPGIHEKLFF. Here the CDR3 DNA reads TGTGCCAGCAGTTTAACTCCAGGGATACATGAAAAACTGTTTTTT. The complete variable domain, with remaining parts taken from reference TRBV28 and TRBJ1-4, reads DVKVTQSSRYLVKRTGEKVFLECVQDMDHENMFWYRQDPGLGLRLIYFSYDVKMKEKGDIPEGYSVSREKKERFSLILESASTNQTSMYLCASSLTPGIHEKLFFGSGTQLSVL.

There are a few counts of this clonotype. The rearrangement uses TRBV5-1 and TRBJ1-1; no firm D call. CDR1 SGHRS and CDR2 YFSETQ come from the germline V gene. The CDR3 length is 16 residues. The V end was cut by 0 bases, the J end by 0 bases, with 12 bases between. The CDR3 DNA is TGCGCCAGCAGCTTGGTCGGCACGGGCATGAACACTGAAGCTTTCTTT. Amino acid sequence: CASSLVGTGMNTEAFF.

In this sample, this clonotype turned up many times. The gene calls are TRBV12-3 or TRBV12-4 and TRBJ1-2; 9 positions match TRBD1. The CDR3 is 14 residues long. J lost 8 bases, V lost 7 bases, and 11 bases had no gene match. The CDR3 spells CASTYGTGLRGYTF. CDR3 sequence (DNA): TGTGCCAGCACCTATGGGACAGGGTTGCGAGGCTACACCTTC.

The rearrangement joins TRBV12-5 to TRBJ2-5; 10 nucleotides agree with TRBD1. The CDR3 totals 14 residues. V lost 6 bases, J lost 5 bases, and 6 bases stayed unmatched. Germline V gene lookup returns CDR1 LGHNT and CDR2 FRNRAP. CDR3 loop: CASGSGTGDETQYF. CDR3 DNA: TGTGCTAGTGGCTCCGGGACAGGGGACGAGACCCAGTACTTC.

This clonotype has ten or more counts. The chain combines TRBV5-1 with TRBJ1-5; 10 nucleotides agree with TRBD1. The CDR3 has 15 residues. The germline V gene encodes CDR1 SGHRS and CDR2 YFSETQ. V was pared by 0 bases and J by 7 bases, with 4 bases of the junction left unmatched. The CDR3 sequence: CASSLGQGAGQPQHF. The CDR3 bases are TGCGCCAGCAGCTTGGGACAGGGGGCGGGACAGCCCCAGCATTTT.

This clonotype was counted between two and nine times. The J gene is TRBJ2-4, the V gene TRBV2, with 9 bases matching TRBD1. This CDR3 is built from 15 residues. Trimming at V came to 7 bases and at J to 3 bases, leaving 7 bases not matched to a gene. CDR1 is SNHLY, CDR2 FYNNEI, per germline. CDR3 residues: CASTPGDRVKNIQYF. CDR3 in DNA: TGTGCCAGCACCCCAGGGGACAGGGTCAAAAACATTCAGTACTTC.

This clonotype appeared a few times. The J gene is TRBJ1-1, the V gene TRBV20-1, with 7 bases aligning to TRBD1. There are 12 residues in the CDR3. Germline assignment: CDR1 DFQATT and CDR2 SNEGSKA (reference sequence). V lost 2 bases, J lost 7 bases, and 4 bases stayed unmatched. CDR3 sequence reads: CSARRDSFEAFF. Here the CDR3 DNA reads TGCAGTGCTAGAAGGGACAGTTTTGAAGCTTTCTTT.

This clonotype was seen more than once but under ten times. V gene TRBV6-1 combines with J gene TRBJ2-7; 16 bases are shared with TRBD2. V shed 4 bases, J shed 6 bases, and the junction held 3 bases outside the gene matches. CDR1 is MNHNS, CDR2 SASEGT, per germline. This CDR3 spans 15 amino acids. The CDR3 here is CASSAGTSGRGEQYF. CDR3 nucleotide sequence: TGTGCCAGCAGTGCCGGGACTAGCGGGAGGGGCGAGCAGTACTTC.

The chain employs TRBV24-1 and TRBJ2-5; unclear D gene. This CDR3 has 16 residues. V lost 3 bases and J lost 4, with 17 bases in between. Germline values: CDR1 KGHDR, CDR2 SFDVKD. The CDR3 region has the DNA TGTGCCACCAGTGATAAGACCGTAGTAGGGCGAGAGACCCAGTACTTC. Protein product: CATSDKTVVGRETQYF.

This clonotype has ten or more counts. The chain links TRBV12-3 or TRBV12-4 to TRBJ1-6; TRBD1 might be the D (6 bases). The CDR3 runs to 14 residues. Trimming shortened V by 6 bases and J by 4 bases, and 10 bases separated the two germline ends. The CDR3 coding sequence is TGTGCCAGCAGCTCTGGACAGTATAATTCACCCCTCCACTTT. This codes for CASSSGQYNSPLHF.

Ten or more counts support this clonotype. The chain recombines TRBV5-1 with TRBJ1-4; the D is unclear. Germline CDR1 SGHRS, CDR2 YFSETQ. V was shortened by 5 bases and J by 5 bases, with 4 bases between the two germline ends. The CDR3 runs 11 residues. This CDR3 reads CASRVNEKLFF. CDR3 DNA: TGCGCCAGCAGAGTGAATGAAAAACTGTTTTTT.

This rearrangement joins TRBV30 to TRBJ2-7, with D possibly being TRBD1 (5 bases). Germline loops: CDR1 GTSNPN, CDR2 SVGIG (reference sequence). The V end lost 3 bases, the J end lost 6 bases, and 12 bases lay between the germline ends. CDR3 length: 12 amino acids. The chain's CDR3 is CAWSPTGAEQYF. DNA for the CDR3: TGTGCCTGGAGCCCCACAGGAGCCGAGCAGTACTTC.

In its sample, this clonotype was seen many times. The chain recombines TRBV28 with TRBJ1-5, with D perhaps TRBD1 (5 bases). The CDR3 has 14 amino acids. Germline CDR1 MDHEN, CDR2 SYDVKM. The V end was cut by 2 bases, the J end by 5 bases, with 10 bases between. CDR3: CASSLGGEYQPQHF. As DNA, the CDR3 is TGTGCCAGCAGTTTAGGAGGGGAGTATCAGCCCCAGCATTTT.

The CDR3 is CSASDMTAFF. CDR3 in DNA: TGCAGTGCCTCGGACATGACAGCTTTCTTT. The chain combines TRBV20-1 with TRBJ1-1; D perhaps matches TRBD1 (5 bases). Trimming removed 6 bases from V and 10 bases from J, with 12 bases in between. The CDR3 loop spans 10 amino acids. Germline values: CDR1 DFQATT, CDR2 SNEGSKA (reference sequence).